This T cell receptor (beta chain) was profiled in a study of T-cell reconstitution after alpha-beta-depleted transplantation in children (dated by TCRdb to between 2015 and 2016). In the study overall: The study quantitatively tracked T-cell immune reconstitution after TCRalphabeta/CD19-depleted allogeneic hematopoietic cell transplantation in children using TCR repertoire profiling. General findings and caveats noted by the study authors: About two months after transplant, the apparently early recovery of alphabetaT-cell counts reportedly depended on just several hundred clones that had expanded rapidly and came from non-depleted graft cells. In some patients, the high TCRbeta diversity seen at day 60 was put down to recipient T cells and intrathymic progenitors that had survived conditioning. The frequencies of hyperexpanded clones fell over the following months, and after one year, T-cell counts and TCRbeta diversity were mostly attributed to newly produced T cells.

From the cysteine up to the phenylalanine, the CDR3 has a length of 17 residues. The read is trimmed to its CDR3 DNA, 51 bases read in frame from base 1. Trimming accounts for 4 bases at V and 1 base at J, while the number of junction bases matched to no gene is 12. Via the germline V gene, CDR1 is MGHRA and CDR2 YSYEKL. Regarding this clonotype: It has no known antigen specificity. There are no base qualities to consult, and no much larger clone falls within one base.

Read against the paper, the sample's treatment or condition label means: allogeneic hematopoietic cell transplantation with graft depleted of TCRalphabeta T cells and CD19 B cells. TCRalphabeta/CD19-depleted allogeneic hematopoietic cell grafts were given to the transplant recipients, all of whom were children. Library creation used PCR. The data were produced on an Illumina HiSeq 2500. Molecular barcoding was employed in the preparation of TCR libraries, with unique molecular identifiers being used to normalize TCRbeta repertoire quantification. TCRdb trimmed public reads at Q25 via fastp, called clones via MiXCR and kept in-frame beta chains. Each CDR3 protein appears once, grouped with its most common genes and DNA. The sample table lists about a million distinct CDR3 sequences, about 29% of them with a count of one. Roughly 31% of the sample comes from the top ten.

The chain is assembled from TRBV4-1 and TRBJ1-1; TRBD1 matches 7 bases in the middle. This clonotype was sampled from a boy under two years old who had a stem cell transplant for SCID, so the T cells may come from the graft donor. The specimen comprised PBMCs, mostly from graft donor cells, sampled 360 days after TCRalphabeta/CD19-depleted stem cell transplant. The DNA reads as follows: TGCGCCAGCAGCCCCCAGGGACAGCTCGTCAGGAACACTGAAGCTTTCTTT. This gives the protein CASSPQGQLVRNTEAFF.